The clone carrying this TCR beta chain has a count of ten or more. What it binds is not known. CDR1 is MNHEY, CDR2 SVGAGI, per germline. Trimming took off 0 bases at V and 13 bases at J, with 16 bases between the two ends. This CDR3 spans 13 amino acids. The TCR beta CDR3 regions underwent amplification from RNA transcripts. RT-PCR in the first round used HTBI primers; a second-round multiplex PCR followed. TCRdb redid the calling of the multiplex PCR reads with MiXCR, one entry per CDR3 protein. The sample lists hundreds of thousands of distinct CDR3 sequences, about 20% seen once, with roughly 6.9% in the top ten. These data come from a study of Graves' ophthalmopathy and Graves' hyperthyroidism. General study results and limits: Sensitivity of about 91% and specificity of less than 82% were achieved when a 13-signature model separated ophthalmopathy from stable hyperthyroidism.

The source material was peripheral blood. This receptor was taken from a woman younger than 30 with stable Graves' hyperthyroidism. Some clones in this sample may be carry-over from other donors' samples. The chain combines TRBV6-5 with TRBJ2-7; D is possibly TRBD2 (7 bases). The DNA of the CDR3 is TGTGCCAGCAGTTACTCCTGCCTTGGGGGGGCCTACTTC. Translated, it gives CASSYSCLGGAYF.